The 2 T cell receptor beta chains listed next were all sequenced from one sample in a study of T cells in Graves' hyperthyroidism and ophthalmopathy. Amplified regions were TCR beta CDR3 sequences from RNA transcripts. A set of HTBI primers served as the primers for a first-round RT-PCR of the TCR CDR3. TCRdb itself ran the multiplex PCR reads through MiXCR, one entry per CDR3 protein. Of 660,000 or so distinct CDR3 sequences listed, over 40% were seen once; the top ten hold 7% to 7.5%. The sample taken for sequencing was peripheral blood or thyroid tissue (not recorded which). The receptors stem from an adult man with Graves' disease, either hyperthyroidism or ophthalmopathy (not recorded which).

The chain links TRBV20-1 to TRBJ2-7; D gene ambiguous. V was trimmed by 4 bases and J by 5 bases, leaving 9 bases between them. CDR3 length equals 11 residues. The germline V gene has CDR1 DFQATT and CDR2 SNEGSKA (reference sequence). The CDR3 DNA is TGCAGTGCTACAAAGGCCCACGAGCAGTACTTC. Protein product: CSATKAHEQYF.

Remarks on this clonotype: A clone one base away is much larger, so this may be a read error. This chain uses TRBV29-1 with TRBJ1-1; D is uncertain. There are 13 residues in the CDR3. CDR1 is SQVTM, CDR2 ANQGSEA, per germline. The chain's CDR3 is CSVRSFLNTGAFF. The CDR3 DNA is TGCAGCGTTCGCAGCTTCCTTAACACTGGAGCTTTCTTT.